Detailed here is one T cell receptor (beta chain). Its target is unknown. These data originate in a study of T cell responses to AZD1222 COVID-19 vaccine. As for the study in general: Second-dose timings of about 4 or about 12 weeks were pooled.

Assay used: immunoSEQ multiplex PCR; TCRdb lists only in-frame clones, some missing. The sample lists over 120,000 clones; roughly 90% were seen once. Findings of the study overall: The sample set comprised mostly white British donors with more females, and clonal diversity was possibly underestimated. Variant regions that are unmutated are reportedly the target of nearly half of spike-specific TCRs.

The material was peripheral blood, obtained on day 0 of AZD1222 vaccination. The TCR sequence derives from an adult in good health.

This chain's CDR3 is CASSLSGRADTQYF. The CDR3, as DNA: TGTGCCAGCAGCTTATCCGGGAGGGCGGATACGCAGTATTTT. The J gene is TRBJ2-3, the V gene TRBV7-7, with TRBD2 matching over 8 bases. The trim removed 2 bases at V and 6 bases at J, leaving 4 bases unmatched. The germline V gene encodes CDR1 SSHAT and CDR2 FNYEAQ (reference sequence). The CDR3 sequence is 14 residues long.